This entry lists 5 T cell receptor beta chains sequenced from one sample in a study of cytomegalovirus exposure and HLA in healthy donors. The PCR had 60 Vbeta and 13 Jbeta primers. Here immunoSEQ multiplex PCR was the method, and the copy in TCRdb shows in-frame clones only, minus some. The sample has some 67,000 clones, 80% to 90% seen once. Specimen: PBMCs. All receptors come from a woman younger than 45 in good health and CMV-seropositive.

This sequence joins TRBV9 and TRBJ1-2; 8 positions agree with TRBD1. CDR3 size: 14 residues. J lost 4 bases, V lost 4 bases, and 6 bases had no gene match. The germline V gene encodes CDR1 SGDLS and CDR2 YYNGEE. The CDR3 DNA reads as TGTGCCAGCAGCACCCAAGGACAGGGCTATGGCTACACCTTC. This codes for CASSTQGQGYGYTF.

The chain carries TRBV7-3 and TRBJ1-1, with TRBD1 as a possible D gene (5 bases). The germline V and J ends were trimmed by 5 bases and 4 bases, with 11 bases remaining between them. This CDR3 is 13 amino acids long. From germline, CDR1 is SGHTA and CDR2 FQGTGA. Here the CDR3 reads CASSPGHVTEAFF. The CDR3 DNA is TGTGCCAGCAGCCCTGGACACGTCACTGAAGCTTTCTTT.

This chain joins TRBV19 and TRBJ1-4; tentative D call: TRBD1 (5 bases). This CDR3 has 14 residues. CDR1 and CDR2 (germline): LNHDA, SQIVND (reference sequence). Trimming shortened V by 7 bases and J by 8 bases, and 17 bases separated the two germline ends. The CDR3 loop reads CASTQGSAGEKLFF. The CDR3 nucleotides read TGTGCCAGTACTCAGGGCTCGGCGGGAGAAAAACTGTTTTTT.

This chain connects TRBV2 to TRBJ1-1; D might be TRBD1 (5 bases). V shed 4 bases and J shed 3 bases, with 12 bases lying between them. CDR1 SNHLY and CDR2 FYNNEI come from the germline V gene. The CDR3 is 14 amino acids. The CDR3 sequence: CASSGYQGYTEAFF. DNA for the CDR3: TGTGCCAGCAGTGGGTACCAGGGTTACACTGAAGCTTTCTTT. The variable domain in full, completed from reference TRBV2 and TRBJ1-1, reads EPEVTQTPSHQVTQMGQEVILRCVPISNHLYFYWYRQILGQKVEFLVSFYNNEISEKSEIFDDQFSVERPDGSNFTLKIRSTKLEDSAMYFCASSGYQGYTEAFFGQGTRLTVV.

This chain links TRBV6-5 with TRBJ2-7, with a weak D call TRBD2 (6 bases). Germline-derived CDR1 and CDR2 are MNHEY and SVGAGI. Deletions cut 5 bases from V and 3 bases from J, with 11 bases between. The length of the CDR3 is 13 residues. The CDR3 reads CASSPGLRYEQYF. The CDR3 region has the DNA TGTGCCAGCAGTCCGGGACTCCGCTACGAGCAGTACTTC.